This T cell receptor (beta chain) emerged from a study of cytomegalovirus exposure and HLA in healthy donors. Study-wide background: In terms of ancestry, the Caucasian-associated cluster contained about four fifths of the approximately 430 genotyped donors. Study results and limitations: For cytomegalovirus status, the classifier reportedly gave diagnoses with high specificity and sensitivity.

The study ran its PCR with 60 Vbeta and 13 Jbeta primers. In the original analysis: In a later analysis, 75 million to 85 million unique TCR beta chains included roughly 11 million shared by two or more donors. Generated by immunoSEQ multiplex PCR, the TCRdb table keeps only in-frame clones and is missing some. The V and J calls and the clone size are those of that table, but D and trimming were determined from the DNA. The table has some 120,000 clones, 70% to 80% seen once. This clone came up a few times. Its target is not known. The sequencing input was PBMCs. The sequence was collected from a man between 18 and 29 years old in good health and CMV-seronegative.

CDR3 coding DNA: TGTGCCAGCAGGCAGGGGGTTGACAATGAGCAGTTCTTC. Its protein product is CASRQGVDNEQFF. This rearrangement joins TRBV6-1 to TRBJ2-1; TRBD1 matches at 7 bases. The CDR3 sequence is 13 residues long. V shed 6 bases, J shed 5 bases, and the junction held 4 bases outside the gene matches. Germline-derived CDR1 and CDR2 are MNHNS and SASEGT.